The 25 T cell receptor beta chains given below trace back to one sample, sequenced in a study of regulatory T cells in long-lasting Graves disease. The time point is: newly diagnosed GD, antithyroid drugs for less than 3 months. There was RNA extracted from PBMCs, and the TCR library was made from it. CDR3-region Arm-PCR and iRepertoire HTBI primers produced the TCR beta libraries. TCRdb re-called the multiplex PCR reads with MiXCR, one entry per CDR3 protein. The table records hundreds of thousands of distinct CDR3 sequences, more than 15% of them present only once. The input for sequencing was peripheral blood mononuclear cells (PBMCs), taken at new diagnosis, from a patient treated with antithyroid drugs. The receptors come from a female donor with Graves disease.

This clonotype was seen repeatedly, ten times or more. This chain links TRBV6-1 with TRBJ2-6; no reliable D call. V was pared by 5 bases and J by 0 bases, with 11 bases between. The CDR3 consists of 16 residues. Germline values: CDR1 MNHNS, CDR2 SASEGT. CDR3 coding DNA: TGTGCCAGCAGTACCCCCCTGACCTCTGGGGCCAACGTCCTGACTTTC. Translation: CASSTPLTSGANVLTF.

This sequence joins TRBV4-3 and TRBJ2-4; D perhaps matches TRBD2 (5 bases). The CDR3 runs to 19 residues. Germline V gene sequence: CDR1 LGHNA, CDR2 YSLEER. The V and J ends lost 2 bases and 0 bases respectively, with 20 bases between them. CDR3 nucleotide sequence: TGCGCCAGCAGCCAAACCCCCGCCCCCGGGATATCAGCCAAAAACATTCAGTACTTC. Encoded protein: CASSQTPAPGISAKNIQYF.

The table lists this clonotype with many counts. The chain links TRBV5-1 to TRBJ2-3; 9 bases fit TRBD1. Trimming cost V 5 bases and J 6 bases; bases outside gene matches: 7. CDR3 length: 14 residues. Per the germline V gene, CDR1 is SGHRS and CDR2 is YFSETQ. This chain's CDR3 is CASRGTGLDDTQYF. In nucleotides, the CDR3 is TGCGCCAGCAGGGGGACAGGGCTGGATGATACGCAGTATTTT.

This clonotype occurred many times. V and J are TRBV28 and TRBJ2-1; D is possibly TRBD1 (6 bases). V gave up 5 bases and J gave up 7 bases, with 18 bases separating them. The CDR3 spans 15 residues. CDR1 MDHEN and CDR2 SYDVKM come from the germline V gene. CDR3 loop: CASSIPLGQGNEQFF. In nucleotides, the CDR3 is TGTGCCAGCAGTATTCCCCTAGGGCAGGGGAATGAGCAGTTCTTC. Using reference TRBV28 and TRBJ2-1 for the parts outside the CDR3, the full variable domain is DVKVTQSSRYLVKRTGEKVFLECVQDMDHENMFWYRQDPGLGLRLIYFSYDVKMKEKGDIPEGYSVSREKKERFSLILESASTNQTSMYLCASSIPLGQGNEQFFGPGTRLTVL.

As regards this clonotype: Possible read error: a much larger clone is one base away. The chain couples TRBV9 to TRBJ1-3, with a weak D call TRBD1 (5 bases). This CDR3 has 18 amino acids. In germline, CDR1 is SGDLS, CDR2 YYNGEE. DNA of the CDR3: TGTGCCAGCAGCGTAGACTTCGGGCGAGGGGACGGTGGAAGCACCATATATTTT. Its translation: CASSVDFGRGDGGSTIYF.

The rearrangement joins TRBV7-2 to TRBJ2-3, with D perhaps TRBD1 (5 bases). V shed 10 bases and J shed 1 base, with 15 bases lying between them. In germline, CDR1 is SGHTA, CDR2 FQGNSA. This CDR3 region has 14 residues. The CDR3 DNA sequence: TGTGCCACCCTAGGGGATTCGGGCACAGATACGCAGTATTTT. Amino acids: CATLGDSGTDTQYF.

This clonotype has only a few counts. This may be a read error: a much more frequent sequence differs by one nucleotide. The V call is TRBV24-1, the J call TRBJ1-2, with 9 bases fitting TRBD1. Germline CDR1 is KGHDR and CDR2 is SFDVKD. Trimming at V came to 4 bases and at J to 5 bases, leaving 7 bases not matched to a gene. The CDR3 runs 15 residues. For the CDR3, the DNA is TGTGCCACCAGTGAGTGGACAGGGGCGAAGTATGGCTACACCTTC. Translation: CATSEWTGAKYGYTF.

This clonotype came up many times. The chain uses TRBV11-3 and TRBJ2-7, with 7 bases aligning to TRBD1. The CDR3 is made up of 14 amino acids. Trimming at V came to 1 base and at J to 2 bases, leaving 2 bases not matched to a gene. Per the germline V gene, CDR1 is SGHNT and CDR2 is YENEEA. CDR3 bases: TGTGCCAGCAGCTTAGCGGGACAGACCTACGAGCAGTACTTC. It codes for CASSLAGQTYEQYF.

The rearrangement joins TRBV7-9 to TRBJ1-1; D remains unclear. V gave up 5 bases and J gave up 4 bases, with 20 bases separating them. Germline V gives CDR1 SEHNR, CDR2 FQNEAQ (reference sequence). CDR3 length: 16 residues. The chain's CDR3 is CASSPLGRGEGTEAFF. In DNA form, the CDR3 reads TGTGCCAGCAGCCCCCTCGGACGGGGTGAAGGCACTGAAGCTTTCTTT.

This clonotype was seen at least ten times. V usage is TRBV6-1 and J usage is TRBJ1-6; D gene unclear. There are 16 residues in the CDR3. V was trimmed by 3 bases and J by 0 bases, leaving 9 bases between them. The V gene's germline CDR1 is MNHNS and CDR2 SASEGT. The CDR3 loop is CASSDDRSSYNSPLHF. DNA for the CDR3: TGTGCCAGCAGTGACGACCGGAGCTCCTATAATTCACCCCTCCACTTT.

The chain has TRBV7-9 and TRBJ2-7, with 9 bases aligning to TRBD1. V shed 5 bases and J 3 bases; nucleotides not matched to a gene: 8. This CDR3 has 15 residues. Germline V gene lookup returns CDR1 SEHNR and CDR2 FQNEAQ (reference sequence). The CDR3 sequence: CASSPTGGGDYEQYF. Written as DNA, the CDR3 is TGTGCCAGCAGCCCGACAGGGGGGGGAGACTACGAGCAGTACTTC.

The chain employs TRBV7-9 and TRBJ2-7, with 13 bases aligning to TRBD2. V shed 1 base and J 4 bases; nucleotides not matched to a gene: 10. The CDR3 contains 18 residues. Germline assignment: CDR1 SEHNR and CDR2 FQNEAQ (reference sequence). The CDR3 reads CASSLGTSGSWSLYEQYF. The DNA for the CDR3 is TGTGCCAGCAGCTTAGGGACTAGCGGGAGTTGGAGCTTATACGAGCAGTACTTC.

This chain joins TRBV9 and TRBJ2-7, with no clear D. Per the germline V gene, CDR1 is SGDLS and CDR2 is YYNGEE. Trimming stripped 0 bases from V and 2 bases from J, with 12 bases between. This CDR3 is built from 15 residues. CDR3 protein: CASSVGPGHPYEQYF. CDR3 nucleotides: TGTGCCAGCAGCGTAGGCCCGGGTCATCCCTACGAGCAGTACTTC. Drawing the rest from reference TRBV9 and TRBJ2-7, the complete variable domain is DSGVTQTPKHLITATGQRVTLRCSPRSGDLSVYWYQQSLDQGLQFLIQYYNGEERAKGNILERFSAQQFPDLHSELNLSSLELGDSALYFCASSVGPGHPYEQYFGPGTRLTVT.

This clonotype has a count of ten or more. This chain uses TRBV11-3 with TRBJ1-1, with D possibly matching TRBD1 (5 bases). Deletions cut 8 bases from V and 1 base from J, with 11 bases between. The CDR3 loop spans 13 amino acids. CDR1 is SGHNT and CDR2 is YENEEA in the germline V gene. Here the CDR3 DNA reads TGTGCCAGCGCCGGGGGTAGGAACACTGAAGCTTTCTTT. Its translation: CASAGGRNTEAFF.

The table lists this clonotype with many counts. The chain joins TRBV19 to TRBJ2-1; weak D call: TRBD1 (6 bases). Trimming pared 2 bases from V and 8 bases from J, leaving 16 bases between. The germline V gene has CDR1 LNHDA and CDR2 SQIVND (reference sequence). The CDR3 is 15 residues long. CDR3 sequence reads: CASSISRQALYEQFF. CDR3 nucleotide sequence: TGTGCCAGTAGTATATCGAGACAGGCCCTCTATGAGCAGTTCTTC.

This clonotype was counted ten times or more. The rearrangement joins TRBV28 to TRBJ2-1, with TRBD2 identical over 8 bases. CDR1 is MDHEN and CDR2 is SYDVKM in the germline V gene. The CDR3 runs 13 residues. Trimming removed 7 bases from V and 8 bases from J; junction bases left unmatched: 7. The chain's CDR3 is CASIVSGADEQFF. In DNA, the CDR3 is TGTGCCAGCATCGTTAGCGGGGCCGATGAGCAGTTCTTC.

This clonotype occurred many times. The chain joins TRBV6-1 to TRBJ1-1; D gene uncertain. Per germline, CDR1 MNHNS and CDR2 SASEGT. V lost 2 bases, J lost 4 bases, and 11 bases lay in between. The CDR3 is made up of 14 amino acids. CDR3 DNA: TGTGCCAGCAGTGAAACAGTGCATCGCACTGAAGCTTTCTTT. It codes for CASSETVHRTEAFF.

This clonotype occurred a few times. The V call is TRBV29-1, the J call TRBJ2-3; D may be TRBD1 or TRBD2 (5 bases each). The length of the CDR3 is 15 residues. The ends were cut back, 2 bases at V and 4 bases at J, with 16 bases in the middle. Germline V gives CDR1 SQVTM, CDR2 ANQGSEA. CDR3 sequence: CSVEPGQGLADTQYF. CDR3 nucleotides: TGCAGCGTTGAACCGGGGCAGGGTCTCGCAGATACGCAGTATTTT.

This clonotype was observed many times. The rearrangement links TRBV6-2 or TRBV6-3 to TRBJ2-3; D call uncertain. The CDR3 runs 13 residues. V was shortened by 5 bases and J by 1 base, with 7 bases between the two germline ends. Germline loops: CDR1 MNHEY, CDR2 SVGEGT. The CDR3 sequence is CASSDDRTDTQYF. In nucleotides, the CDR3 is TGTGCCAGCAGTGACGACCGCACAGATACGCAGTATTTT.

This clonotype was counted many times. The chain has TRBV3-1 and TRBJ2-2, with D perhaps being TRBD1 or TRBD2 (5 bases each). CDR1 is LGHDT, CDR2 YNNKEL, per germline (reference sequence). V lost 3 bases, J lost 6 bases, and 8 bases lay in between. The CDR3 extends over 13 amino acids. As DNA, the CDR3 is TGTGCCAGCAGCCACCGGGGCGCCGGGGAGCTGTTTTTT. Its translation: CASSHRGAGELFF.

As for this clonotype: A much larger clonotype is one base distant, so this may be a read error. The conserved phenylalanine or tryptophan normally closing the CDR3 is absent here, so this likely arose from a read error. This chain links TRBV11-3 with TRBJ2-3; 8 positions match TRBD1. In germline, CDR1 is SGHNT, CDR2 YENEEA. The ends lost 5 bases at V and 7 bases at J; junction bases unmatched: 11. CDR3 length equals 15 residues. The CDR3 coding sequence is TGTGCCAGCAGCCCCCCCGGACAGGGATTTTATACGCAGTATTCT. It codes for CASSPPGQGFYTQYS.

This clonotype was seen just once. J is TRBJ2-1 and V is TRBV9, with 11 positions matching TRBD2. In germline, CDR1 is SGDLS, CDR2 YYNGEE. Trimming removed 0 bases from V and 8 bases from J; junction bases left unmatched: 7. The CDR3 sequence is 16 residues long. The CDR3 protein is CASSVGQLAGAYEQFF. In nucleotides, the CDR3 is TGTGCCAGCAGCGTAGGGCAACTAGCGGGAGCTTATGAGCAGTTCTTC.

The chain is built from TRBV12-3 or TRBV12-4 and TRBJ2-1; D may match TRBD1 or TRBD2 (5 bases each). Trimming removed 7 bases from V and 10 bases from J, with 29 bases in between. The CDR3 is 17 residues long. For the CDR3, the DNA is TGTGCCAGCAATTGGGACCCCTTGAGGGAGCGGATAAACGAGCAGTTCTTC. The encoded protein is CASNWDPLRERINEQFF.

This clonotype has just a few counts. The DNA of the CDR3 is TGTGCCAGCAGCGGGCGGAGAGCTCGGTTTGGGGCCAACGTCCTGACTTTC. It translates to CASSGRRARFGANVLTF. The rearrangement joins TRBV9 to TRBJ2-6; D remains ambiguous. The germline gives CDR1 SGDLS, CDR2 YYNGEE. The CDR3 spans 17 residues. V shed 3 bases and J shed 3 bases, with 16 bases lying between them.

This clonotype was seen at least ten times. The V call is TRBV20-1, the J call TRBJ1-1, with unresolved D. Germline V CDR1 and CDR2: DFQATT, SNEGSKA (reference sequence). The CDR3 covers 13 residues. The ends were cut back, 5 bases at V and 1 base at J, with 11 bases in the middle. The CDR3 sequence: CSASDGTNTEAFF. The CDR3 DNA is TGCAGTGCTTCGGACGGAACGAACACTGAAGCTTTCTTT.